These 5 T cell receptor beta chains originate from one sample sequenced in a study of tumor T cells in aggressive B-cell lymphoma. Repertoires were generated with immunoSEQ multiplex PCR, while TCRdb's copy carries only in-frame clones and drops some. This table holds fewer than 6,500 clones, 90% to 95% found once. The sequencing sample was made of tumor tissue. The source of these receptors is an adult with diffuse large B cell lymphoma.

CDR3 DNA: TGTGCCAGCAATTCGGTGTCTAACACTGAAGCTTTCTTT. Translation gives CASNSVSNTEAFF. This chain links TRBV7-9 with TRBJ1-1, with D hard to call. Germline V gene lookup returns CDR1 SEHNR and CDR2 FQNEAQ (reference sequence). The V end was cut by 7 bases, the J end by 2 bases, with 11 bases between. CDR3 length: 13 amino acids.

This clone was seen only a few times. The genes are TRBV7-2 and TRBJ2-1, with a tentative D call TRBD1 (6 bases). Germline V gives CDR1 SGHTA, CDR2 FQGNSA. The CDR3 length is 15 residues. V was cut by 1 base and J by 5 bases, with 12 bases left in between. The CDR3, as DNA: TGTGCCAGCAGCTTAGGACAGGTTCGACACAATGAGCAGTTCTTC. Translation gives CASSLGQVRHNEQFF. Drawing the rest from reference TRBV7-2 and TRBJ2-1, the complete variable domain is GAGVSQSPSNKVTEKGKDVELRCDPISGHTALYWYRQSLGQGLEFLIYFQGNSAPDKSGLPSDRFSAERTGGSVSTLTIQRTQQEDSAVYLCASSLGQVRHNEQFFGPGTRLTVL.

V gene TRBV7-9 combines with J gene TRBJ2-1; D is perhaps TRBD1 (6 bases). V shed 5 bases and J shed 8 bases, with 10 bases lying between them. The germline gives CDR1 SEHNR, CDR2 FQNEAQ (reference sequence). The CDR3 spans 12 residues. CDR3 sequence: CASSARGDEQFF. The CDR3 DNA follows: TGTGCCAGCAGCGCCAGGGGCGATGAGCAGTTCTTC. Full variable domain (outside the CDR3, taken from reference TRBV7-9 and TRBJ2-1): DTGVSQNPRHKITKRGQNVTFRCDPISEHNRLYWYRQTLGQGPEFLTYFQNEAQLEKSRLLSDRFSAERPKGSFSTLEIQRTEQGDSAMYLCASSARGDEQFFGPGTRLTVL.

Only one count was recorded for this clone. The rearrangement uses TRBV4-2 and TRBJ1-3; D might be TRBD1 (5 bases). CDR1 and CDR2 from the germline V gene are LGHNA and YNFKEQ. Trimming stripped 0 bases from V and 0 bases from J, with 6 bases between. CDR3 size: 15 residues. The chain's CDR3 is CASSQEGLSGNTIYF. For the CDR3, the DNA is TGTGCCAGCAGCCAAGAGGGGCTCTCTGGAAACACCATATATTTT.

The V and J genes are TRBV11-2 and TRBJ2-2, with D hard to call. Between the trimmed V and J ends, which lost 5 bases and 1 base, there was a span of 11 bases. CDR3 size: 15 residues. Germline CDR1 is SGHAT and CDR2 is FQNNGV. CDR3 amino acids: CASSHPVRNTGELFF. DNA of the CDR3: TGTGCCAGCAGCCATCCCGTCAGGAACACCGGGGAGCTGTTTTTT.